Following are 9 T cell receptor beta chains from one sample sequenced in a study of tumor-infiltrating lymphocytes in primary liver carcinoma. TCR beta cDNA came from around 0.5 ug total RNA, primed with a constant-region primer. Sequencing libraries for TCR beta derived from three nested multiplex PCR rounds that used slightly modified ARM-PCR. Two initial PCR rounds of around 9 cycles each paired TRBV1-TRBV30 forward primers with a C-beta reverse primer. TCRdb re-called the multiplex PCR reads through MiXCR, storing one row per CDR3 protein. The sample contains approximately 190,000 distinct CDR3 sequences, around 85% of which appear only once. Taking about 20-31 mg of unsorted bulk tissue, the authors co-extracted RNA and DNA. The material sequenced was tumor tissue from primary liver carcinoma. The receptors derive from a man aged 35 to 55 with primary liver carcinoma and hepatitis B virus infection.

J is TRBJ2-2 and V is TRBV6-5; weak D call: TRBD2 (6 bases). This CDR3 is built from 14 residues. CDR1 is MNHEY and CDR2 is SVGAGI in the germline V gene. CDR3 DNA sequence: TGTATCAGCAGTTACTCGAGGAAACGGGAGAAGCTGTTTTTT. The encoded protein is CISSYSRKREKLFF.

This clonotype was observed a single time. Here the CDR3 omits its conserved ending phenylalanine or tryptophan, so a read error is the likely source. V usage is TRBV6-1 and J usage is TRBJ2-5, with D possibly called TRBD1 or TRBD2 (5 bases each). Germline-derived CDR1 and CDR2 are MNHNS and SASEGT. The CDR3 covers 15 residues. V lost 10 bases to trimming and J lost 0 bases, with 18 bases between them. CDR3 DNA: TGTGCCAACAGGTCAGAATCGGACTACCAAGAGACCCAGTACTTA. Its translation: CANRSESDYQETQYL.

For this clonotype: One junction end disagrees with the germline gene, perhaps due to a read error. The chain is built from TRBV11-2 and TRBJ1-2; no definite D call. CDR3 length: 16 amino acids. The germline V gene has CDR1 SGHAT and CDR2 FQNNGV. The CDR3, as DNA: TGTACCAGCAGCTTAGAGGGAGGACTGGAGGTCCTGGGCTATACCTTC. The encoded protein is CTSSLEGGLEVLGYTF. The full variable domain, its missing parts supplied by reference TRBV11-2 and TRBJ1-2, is EAGVAQSPRYKIIEKRQSVAFWCNPISGHATLYWYQQILGQGPKLLIQFQNNGVVDDSQLPKDRFSAERLKGVDSTLKIQPAKLEDSAVYLCTSSLEGGLEVLGYTFGSGTRLTVV.

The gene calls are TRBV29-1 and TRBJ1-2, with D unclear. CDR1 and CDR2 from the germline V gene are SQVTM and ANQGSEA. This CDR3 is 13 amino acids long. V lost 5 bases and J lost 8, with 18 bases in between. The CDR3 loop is CSVPKASADGYTF. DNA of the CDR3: TGCAGCGTTCCAAAGGCCTCGGCGGACGGCTACACCTTC.

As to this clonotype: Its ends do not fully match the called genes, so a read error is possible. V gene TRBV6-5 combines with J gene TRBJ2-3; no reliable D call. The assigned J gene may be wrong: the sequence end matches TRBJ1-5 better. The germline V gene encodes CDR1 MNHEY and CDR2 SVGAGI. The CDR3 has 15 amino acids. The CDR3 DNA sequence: TGTACCAGCGACCCAGGACTAGCGGGAACAGATACGCAGCATTTT. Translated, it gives CTSDPGLAGTDTQHF.

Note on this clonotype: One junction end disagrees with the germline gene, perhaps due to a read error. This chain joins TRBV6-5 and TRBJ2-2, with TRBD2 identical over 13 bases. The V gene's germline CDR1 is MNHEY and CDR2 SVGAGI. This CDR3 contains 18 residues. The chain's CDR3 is CAGRSILRTSGRGGELIF. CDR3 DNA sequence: TGTGCCGGCAGATCGATCCTCAGGACTAGCGGGAGAGGTGGGGAGCTGATTTTT.

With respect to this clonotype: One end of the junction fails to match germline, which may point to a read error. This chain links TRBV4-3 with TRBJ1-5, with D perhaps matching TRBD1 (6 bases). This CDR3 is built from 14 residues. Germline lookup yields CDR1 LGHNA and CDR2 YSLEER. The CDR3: CASSQEGGGQPQQF. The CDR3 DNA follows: TGCGCCAGCAGCCAAGAAGGGGGGGGCCAGCCCCAGCAGTTT.

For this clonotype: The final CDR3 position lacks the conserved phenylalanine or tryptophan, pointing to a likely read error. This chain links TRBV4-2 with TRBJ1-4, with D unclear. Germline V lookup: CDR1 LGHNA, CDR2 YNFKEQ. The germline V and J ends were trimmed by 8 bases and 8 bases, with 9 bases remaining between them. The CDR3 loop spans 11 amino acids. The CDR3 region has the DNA TGTGCCAGCGGCCTAGGGGAAAAACTGTTTTCT. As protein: CASGLGEKLFS.

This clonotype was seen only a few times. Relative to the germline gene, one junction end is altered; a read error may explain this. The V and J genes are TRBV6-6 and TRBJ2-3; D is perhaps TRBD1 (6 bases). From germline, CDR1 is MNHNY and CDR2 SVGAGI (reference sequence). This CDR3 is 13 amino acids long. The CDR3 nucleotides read TGTGCTAGCAGTCCCAGGGGCACAGAAACGCAGTATTTT. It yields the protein CASSPRGTETQYF.